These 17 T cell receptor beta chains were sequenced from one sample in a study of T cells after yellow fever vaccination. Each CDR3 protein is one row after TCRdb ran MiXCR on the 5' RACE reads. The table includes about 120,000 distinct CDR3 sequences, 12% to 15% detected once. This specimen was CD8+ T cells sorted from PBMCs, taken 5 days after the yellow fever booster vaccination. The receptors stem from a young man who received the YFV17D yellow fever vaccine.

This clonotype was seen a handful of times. The CDR3 spells CASSEQVEQYF. DNA for the CDR3: TGTGCCAGCAGCGAGCAGGTTGAGCAGTACTTC. The gene calls are TRBV5-5 and TRBJ2-7, with no clear D. This CDR3 spans 11 amino acids. Trimming cost V 4 bases and J 7 bases, with 9 bases left between them. Germline lookup yields CDR1 SGHKS and CDR2 YYEKEE (reference sequence).

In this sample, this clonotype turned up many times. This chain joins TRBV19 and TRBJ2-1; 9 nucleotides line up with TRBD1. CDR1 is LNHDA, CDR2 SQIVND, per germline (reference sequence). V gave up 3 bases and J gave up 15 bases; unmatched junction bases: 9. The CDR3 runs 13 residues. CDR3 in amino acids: CASSIGSGTGSFF. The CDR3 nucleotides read TGTGCCAGTAGTATTGGCTCCGGGACAGGGTCGTTCTTC.

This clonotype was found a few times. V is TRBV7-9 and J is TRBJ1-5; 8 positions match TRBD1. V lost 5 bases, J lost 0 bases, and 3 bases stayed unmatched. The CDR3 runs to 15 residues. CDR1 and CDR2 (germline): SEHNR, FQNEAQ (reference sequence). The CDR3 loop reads CASSGTGGSNQPQHF. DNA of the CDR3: TGTGCCAGCAGCGGGACAGGAGGTAGCAATCAGCCCCAGCATTTT.

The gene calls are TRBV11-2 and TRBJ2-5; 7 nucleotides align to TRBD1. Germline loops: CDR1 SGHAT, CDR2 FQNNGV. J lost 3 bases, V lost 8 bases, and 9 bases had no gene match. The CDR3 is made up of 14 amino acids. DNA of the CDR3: TGTGCCAGCTACACCTCAGACAGGGAAGAGACCCAGTACTTC. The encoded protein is CASYTSDREETQYF.

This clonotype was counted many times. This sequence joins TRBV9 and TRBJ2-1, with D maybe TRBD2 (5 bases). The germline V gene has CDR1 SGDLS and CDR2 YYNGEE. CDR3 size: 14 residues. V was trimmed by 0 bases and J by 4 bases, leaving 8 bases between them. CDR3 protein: CASSVDGLYNEQFF. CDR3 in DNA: TGTGCCAGCAGCGTAGACGGACTTTACAATGAGCAGTTCTTC. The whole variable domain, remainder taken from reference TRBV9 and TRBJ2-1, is DSGVTQTPKHLITATGQRVTLRCSPRSGDLSVYWYQQSLDQGLQFLIQYYNGEERAKGNILERFSAQQFPDLHSELNLSSLELGDSALYFCASSVDGLYNEQFFGPGTRLTVL.

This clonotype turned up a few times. CDR3 in DNA: TGCGCCAGCAGCCAAGATTTGGGACGAAATGGAGAGACCCAGTACTTC. This gives the protein CASSQDLGRNGETQYF. V is TRBV4-1 and J is TRBJ2-5; D may be TRBD1 or TRBD2 (5 bases each). CDR1 MGHRA and CDR2 YSYEKL come from the germline V gene. The V gene lost 0 bases and the J gene lost 4 bases, with 15 bases spanning the gap. This CDR3 is built from 16 residues.

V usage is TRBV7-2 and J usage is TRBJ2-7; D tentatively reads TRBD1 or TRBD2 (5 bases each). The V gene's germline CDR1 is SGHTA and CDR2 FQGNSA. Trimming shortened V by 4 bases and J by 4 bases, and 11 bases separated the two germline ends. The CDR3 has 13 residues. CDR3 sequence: CASSSGDGYEQYF. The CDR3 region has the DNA TGTGCCAGCAGCTCCGGGGACGGTTACGAGCAGTACTTC.

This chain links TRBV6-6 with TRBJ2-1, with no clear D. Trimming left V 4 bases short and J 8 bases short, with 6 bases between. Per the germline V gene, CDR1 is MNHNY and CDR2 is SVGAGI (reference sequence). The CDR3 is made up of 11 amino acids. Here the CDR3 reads CASSFQHEQFF. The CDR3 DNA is TGTGCCAGCAGTTTTCAGCATGAGCAGTTCTTC.

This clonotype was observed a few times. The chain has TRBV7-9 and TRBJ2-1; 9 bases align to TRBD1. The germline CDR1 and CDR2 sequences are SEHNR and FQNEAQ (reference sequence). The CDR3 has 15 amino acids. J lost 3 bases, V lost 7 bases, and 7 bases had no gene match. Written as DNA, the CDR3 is TGTGCCAGCAAGGCCGGGACAGGGAGCTACAATGAGCAGTTCTTC. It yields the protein CASKAGTGSYNEQFF.

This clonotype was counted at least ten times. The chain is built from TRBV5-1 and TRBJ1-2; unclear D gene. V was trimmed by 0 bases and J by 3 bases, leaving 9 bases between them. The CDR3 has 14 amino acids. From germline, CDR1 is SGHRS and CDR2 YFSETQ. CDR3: CASSLVSGDYGYTF. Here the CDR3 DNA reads TGCGCCAGCAGCTTGGTTTCTGGGGACTATGGCTACACCTTC.

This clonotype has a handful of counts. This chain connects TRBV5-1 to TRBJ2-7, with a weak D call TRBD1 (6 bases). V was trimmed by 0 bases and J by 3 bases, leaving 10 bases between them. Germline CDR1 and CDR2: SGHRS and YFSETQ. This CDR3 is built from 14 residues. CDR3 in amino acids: CASSLADRSYEQYF. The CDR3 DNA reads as TGCGCCAGCAGCTTGGCTGACAGGAGCTACGAGCAGTACTTC.

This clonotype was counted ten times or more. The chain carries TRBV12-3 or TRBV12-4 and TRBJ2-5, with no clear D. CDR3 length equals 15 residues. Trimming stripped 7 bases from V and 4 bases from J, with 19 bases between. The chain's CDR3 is CASNKIAVGGETQYF. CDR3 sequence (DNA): TGTGCCAGCAATAAAATAGCTGTAGGTGGAGAGACCCAGTACTTC.

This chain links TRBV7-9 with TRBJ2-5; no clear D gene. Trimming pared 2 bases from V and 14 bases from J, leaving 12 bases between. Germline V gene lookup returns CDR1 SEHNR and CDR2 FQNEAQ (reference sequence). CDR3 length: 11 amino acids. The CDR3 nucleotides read TGTGCCAGCAGCTTAAAGTGGGAACCTTACTTC. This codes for CASSLKWEPYF.

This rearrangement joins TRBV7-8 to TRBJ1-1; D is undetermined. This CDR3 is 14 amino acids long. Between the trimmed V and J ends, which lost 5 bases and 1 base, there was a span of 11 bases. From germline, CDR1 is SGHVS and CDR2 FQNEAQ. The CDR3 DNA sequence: TGTGCCAGCAGCAATAGGGCCGGGAACACTGAAGCTTTCTTT. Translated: CASSNRAGNTEAFF.

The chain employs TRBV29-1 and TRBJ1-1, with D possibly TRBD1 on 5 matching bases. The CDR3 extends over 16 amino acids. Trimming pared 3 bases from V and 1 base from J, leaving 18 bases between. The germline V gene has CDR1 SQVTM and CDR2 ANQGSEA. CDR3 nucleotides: TGCAGCGTTGATGGTGCGCCGGGACGGGAGAACACTGAAGCTTTCTTT. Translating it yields CSVDGAPGRENTEAFF.

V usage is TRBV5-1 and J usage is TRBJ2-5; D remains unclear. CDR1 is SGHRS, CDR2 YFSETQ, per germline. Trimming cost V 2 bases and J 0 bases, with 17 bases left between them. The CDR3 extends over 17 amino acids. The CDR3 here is CASSLGRPQRYQETQYF. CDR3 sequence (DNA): TGCGCCAGCAGCTTAGGCAGACCCCAACGATACCAAGAGACCCAGTACTTC.

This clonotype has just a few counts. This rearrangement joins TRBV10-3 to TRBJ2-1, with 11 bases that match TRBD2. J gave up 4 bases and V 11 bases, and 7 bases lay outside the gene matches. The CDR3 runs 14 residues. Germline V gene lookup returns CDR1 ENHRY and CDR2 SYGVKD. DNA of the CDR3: TGTGCCCTAGCTAGCGGGGGGTCGTACAATGAGCAGTTCTTC. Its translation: CALASGGSYNEQFF.